A single TCR beta chain is shown here with its context. This clonotype occurred many times. Its antigen is not yet known. No base quality information exists; no much larger clone differs at one position. The label giving this sample's time point can be read as: after trial treatment. Per the publication, the treatment or condition label means: LDRT plus nivolumab, ipilimumab, low-dose cyclophosphamide and aspirin (RACIN trial). Donors were enrolled in RACIN, a single-arm phase I dose-escalation trial in which nivolumab, ipilimumab, aspirin, low-dose cyclophosphamide and low-dose radiotherapy were combined. Eligible patients had advanced, TIL-negative solid tumors. Clipping removes 1 base from V and 2 bases from J, with 15 as the unmatched junction base count. The CDR3 runs 19 amino acids, cysteine and phenylalanine included. The kept DNA is CDR3 alone, 57 bases in frame from the first base. To make first-strand cDNA, Superscript III was used along with a set of TRAV- and TRBV-specific primers so that both the TCRalpha and TCRbeta chains were covered. An approximately 18-cycle PCR with Phusion amplified the TCRs, pairing a constant-region primer with the adapter that was attached to the V primers. The isolated mRNA was amplified using the MessageAmp II aRNA Amplification Kit, with in vitro transcription performed for about 15 hours at 37 degrees C. mRNA for TCR sequencing was isolated with the Dynabeads mRNA DIRECT Purification Kit. A second roughly 24-cycle Phusion PCR added indexed Illumina adapters, and products were purified with AMPure XP beads. Deep sequencing of the TCRalpha and TCRbeta libraries was carried out on an Illumina MiniSeq instrument. Under the source paper's analysis protocol: Custom Perl scripts pooled TCR sequences encoding the same protein, removed out-of-frame sequences and computed each clonotype's abundance. The analysis excluded TCR sequences that were supported by just one read. Shannon entropy, Gini index, clonality, richness, and the frequency of TCRs shared between repertoires were included as repertoire metrics. TCRdb cleaned the public reads at Q25 with fastp, built clones with MiXCR and kept in-frame beta chains. Identical CDR3 proteins give one entry, which carries the most common genes and DNA. The V and J calls and clone size come from TCRdb's table, not from the authors' own analysis. The sample yields 35,000 to 50,000 distinct CDR3 sequences; more than 20% were counted once. Jointly, the top ten make up under 9.5% of the sample.

This sample was included in a study of low-dose radiotherapy and immunotherapy resistance in tumors (dated by TCRdb to 2021 to 2024). In terms of the full investigation: Patients in Cohort 1 were given 0.5 Gy per fraction every 2 weeks, and the prescribed total PTV dose was 6.5 Gy. For Cohort 2, the dose was 1 Gy per fraction given every two weeks, adding up to 13 Gy in total across 26 weeks. Patients were given nivolumab as a 240 mg flat dose every two weeks and ipilimumab at 1 mg/kg every six weeks, with both drugs delivered intravenously. Cyclophosphamide 200 mg/m2 was administered intravenously every two weeks, one day before each radiation and immunotherapy administration. Starting on cycle 1 day 1, patients took 300 mg of aspirin by mouth once a day for four cycles. Randomization of trial participants into treatment groups was not performed. Eight patients were included in the translational analysis: three from the first dose cohort and the first five from the second dose cohort.

Sequenced material: PBMCs, taken after low-dose radiotherapy plus immunotherapy. The chain is assembled from TRBV12-3 or TRBV12-4 and TRBJ2-3, and 7 junctional nucleotides match TRBD2. The receptor comes from a female donor with ovarian cancer. The CDR3 amino acid sequence is: CASSLDRRQGGGPTDTQYF. The nucleotides read TGTGCCAGCAGTTTAGACCGCCGCCAGGGCGGGGGACCCACAGATACGCAGTATTTT.